The TCR beta chain described here comes from a study of shared T cell receptors in the human thymus. V shed 6 bases and J 6 bases; nucleotides not matched to a gene: 14. The CDR3 totals 15 residues. Germline V gene sequence: CDR1 ENHRY, CDR2 SYGVKD. Clones were sequenced by immunoSEQ multiplex PCR, and TCRdb holds only the in-frame ones, with some missing. The table shows some 760,000 clones, with approximately 85% occurring only once. A further study also used this sample, focusing on human thymus T cells. As that study records: The thymus was resected at corrective cardiac surgery. What appeared biased in thymic and blood repertoires was the usage of V and J genes. Unrelated individuals had highly overlapping thymic repertoires, as reported in related research.

This receptor was obtained from a girl less than two years old with a congenital heart defect. The chain recombines TRBV10-3 with TRBJ2-7; 7 bases align to TRBD1. The sequencing input was thymocytes. The CDR3 nucleotides read TGTGCCATCAGCCGAGACAGGGATCAGTCGAGCGAGCAGTACTTC. Its translation is CAISRDRDQSSEQYF.